This T cell receptor (beta chain) was sequenced in a study of T cells in Graves' hyperthyroidism and ophthalmopathy. The study, taken as a whole, reports: Most clonotypes expanded in the thyroid (above 0.001) were also present in blood.

J gave up 6 bases and V 3 bases, and 8 bases lay outside the gene matches. The V gene's germline CDR1 is MDHEN and CDR2 SYDVKM. The CDR3 spans 16 residues. Researchers amplified the TCR beta CDR3 regions from RNA transcripts. The primer set for the first-round RT-PCR of the TCR CDR3 was HTBI. TCRdb re-called the multiplex PCR reads through MiXCR, storing one row per CDR3 protein. This table holds about 360,000 distinct CDR3 sequences, approximately 13% found once. This clonotype appeared many times. The antigen is undetermined. Sequencing used blood. V usage is TRBV28 and J usage is TRBJ2-1, with 10 positions matching TRBD2. The receptor was isolated from a woman under 30 with Graves' hyperthyroidism. CDR3 DNA sequence: TGTGCCAGCAGTTTCTCGGGGACTAGCGTTCCCAATGAGCAGTTCTTC. Translated: CASSFSGTSVPNEQFF.